This T cell receptor (beta chain) is from a study of early T cells in non-severe SARS-CoV-2 infection. As for the study in general: Sequenced bulk RNA came from whole blood that was unsorted, and chains were unpaired.

Germline assignment: CDR1 MNHNY and CDR2 SVGAGI (reference sequence). V shed 6 bases and J shed 3 bases, with 17 bases lying between them. The length of the CDR3 is 15 residues. cDNA molecules, individually, were tagged with unique molecular identifiers. TCRdb ran MiXCR on the 5' RACE reads and lists one entry per CDR3 protein. The top ten clones hold roughly 6.1% of a sample with tens of thousands of distinct CDR3 sequences, approximately 12% of them seen once. Findings and limits, study-wide: VDJdb matches were skewed toward anti-spike CD8 T cell responses.

This clonotype was seen repeatedly, ten times or more. Its antigen is not identified. The chain is built from TRBV6-6 and TRBJ1-2; D is ambiguous. The receptor was derived from an adult who was a healthcare worker with PCR-confirmed SARS-CoV-2 infection or an uninfected control (not recorded which). Sample: whole blood. CDR3 residues: CASSRTPGADYGYTF. DNA of the CDR3: TGTGCCAGCAGCCGAACCCCAGGAGCCGACTATGGCTACACCTTC.